This T cell receptor beta chain is from a study of T cell responses to AZD1222 COVID-19 vaccine. Notes on the study in general: Repertoire sampling was restricted to post-peak T cell response timepoints.

On this clone: No antigen is known for it.

Trimming stripped 7 bases from V and 4 bases from J, with 13 bases between. CDR3 length: 13 residues. The germline CDR1 and CDR2 sequences are MDHEN and SYDVKM. Some clones are missing from TCRdb's copy, which holds only in-frame ones; the method was immunoSEQ multiplex PCR. The data hold roughly 180,000 clones, with roughly nine tenths observed a single time. The source material was peripheral blood, sampled on day 0 of AZD1222 vaccination. The source is an adult in good health. V gene TRBV28 combines with J gene TRBJ1-2, with D unresolved. The CDR3 region is CASTSLSSYGYTF. DNA for the CDR3: TGTGCCAGCACCTCGTTGAGTAGCTATGGCTACACCTTC.